The 14 T cell receptor beta chains presented below share a single source sample, sequenced in a study of shared clonotypes between healthy human individuals. CD45RO negativity and positive selection for CCR7 defined naive CD8 cells, a population that excluded terminally differentiated effector memory CD45RA+ cells. Repertoires were generated with immunoSEQ multiplex PCR, while TCRdb's copy carries only in-frame clones and drops some. The table has about 2.1 million clones, 90% to 95% seen once. Sequencing used naive CD8+ T cells from PBMCs. The receptors here all came from a man aged 18 to 30 in good health. Some clones in this sample may be carry-over from other donors' samples.

The chain is built from TRBV10-3 and TRBJ1-2, with D unclear. V was trimmed by 0 bases and J by 4 bases, leaving 12 bases between them. The CDR3 totals 15 residues. Germline V lookup: CDR1 ENHRY, CDR2 SYGVKD. DNA for the CDR3: TGTGCCATCAGTGAGTCGGCAGGAGGTGGCTATGGCTACACCTTC. This gives the protein CAISESAGGGYGYTF.

This chain links TRBV5-6 with TRBJ2-7; 11 nucleotides match TRBD1. The length of the CDR3 is 15 residues. In germline, CDR1 is SGHDT, CDR2 YYEEEE. Trimming removed 5 bases from V and 5 bases from J; junction bases left unmatched: 9. CDR3: CASSPADRGPHEQYF. The DNA of the CDR3 is TGTGCCAGCAGTCCTGCGGACAGGGGGCCCCACGAGCAGTACTTC.

The chain recombines TRBV7-9 with TRBJ1-1, with TRBD1 matching over 8 bases. Per the germline V gene, CDR1 is SEHNR and CDR2 is FQNEAQ (reference sequence). This CDR3 spans 15 amino acids. After removal of 2 bases from V and 6 bases from J, the junction contained 8 bases not matched to a gene. This CDR3 is CASSLRGQDGPEAFF. The DNA of the CDR3 is TGTGCCAGCAGCTTAAGGGGACAGGACGGCCCTGAAGCTTTCTTT. Complete variable domain (other parts from reference TRBV7-9 and TRBJ1-1): DTGVSQNPRHKITKRGQNVTFRCDPISEHNRLYWYRQTLGQGPEFLTYFQNEAQLEKSRLLSDRFSAERPKGSFSTLEIQRTEQGDSAMYLCASSLRGQDGPEAFFGQGTRLTVV.

This sequence joins TRBV7-6 and TRBJ1-2, with 9 bases identical to TRBD1. Germline V gene data show CDR1 as SGHVS and CDR2 as FNYEAQ. V lost 5 bases, J lost 8 bases, and 6 bases stayed unmatched. The CDR3 is 13 amino acids. In nucleotides, the CDR3 is TGTGCCAGCAGCCCCACAGGGGGCAGGGGCTACACCTTC. This encodes CASSPTGGRGYTF.

The rearrangement joins TRBV28 to TRBJ2-7; D possibly corresponds to TRBD2 (5 bases). V was pared by 5 bases and J by 2 bases, with 10 bases between. Germline V lookup: CDR1 MDHEN, CDR2 SYDVKM. The CDR3 length is 13 residues. The CDR3 DNA reads as TGTGCCAGCAGTGCCCCGAGGGCCTACGAGCAGTACTTC. This sequence encodes CASSAPRAYEQYF.

The chain has TRBV6-6 and TRBJ1-1; 7 nucleotides agree with TRBD1. CDR1 MNHNY and CDR2 SVGAGI come from the germline V gene (reference sequence). The V and J ends lost 6 bases and 1 base, in that order; junction bases with no gene match: 5. The CDR3 runs to 14 residues. Written as DNA, the CDR3 is TGTGCCAGCAGATTACAGGGGTCGAACACTGAAGCTTTCTTT. Translated: CASRLQGSNTEAFF.

This clone showed up just once. The V and J genes are TRBV29-1 and TRBJ2-2; TRBD2 aligns across 7 bases. Trimming removed 7 bases from V and 3 bases from J; junction bases left unmatched: 2. Germline CDR1 SQVTM, CDR2 ANQGSEA. This CDR3 comprises 12 residues. DNA for the CDR3: TGCAGCGGTAGCGGGTACACCGGGGAGCTGTTTTTT. This translates into CSGSGYTGELFF.

The rearrangement uses TRBV11-3 and TRBJ2-1; D remains ambiguous. V lost 4 bases and J lost 5, with 3 bases in between. There are 11 residues in the CDR3. Per germline, CDR1 SGHNT and CDR2 YENEEA. The CDR3 region is CASSSHNEQFF. The CDR3 DNA follows: TGTGCCAGCAGCTCGCACAATGAGCAGTTCTTC.

The chain uses TRBV7-2 and TRBJ2-6; TRBD1 matches 7 bases. J was trimmed by 2 bases and V by 6 bases; bases with no gene match: 10. CDR3 size: 17 residues. Germline CDR1 and CDR2: SGHTA and FQGNSA. Here the CDR3 reads CASSPTGQSTGANVLTF. The CDR3 DNA reads TGTGCCAGCAGTCCGACAGGGCAGTCCACTGGGGCCAACGTCCTGACTTTC.

Here the CDR3 DNA reads TGCGCCAGCAGCCAGACAGGGGCATCTCTCGGCGGTGGAAACACCATATATTTT. This codes for CASSQTGASLGGGNTIYF. This sequence joins TRBV4-3 and TRBJ1-3; TRBD1 matches 8 bases. This CDR3 comprises 18 residues. J was trimmed by 3 bases and V by 3 bases; bases with no gene match: 13. The germline gives CDR1 LGHNA, CDR2 YSLEER.

The genes are TRBV10-3 and TRBJ1-3; TRBD1 is a possible D gene (6 bases). Trimming removed 0 bases at V and 16 bases at J, with 13 bases between. The CDR3 is 12 amino acids. Per germline, CDR1 ENHRY and CDR2 SYGVKD. The CDR3 region is CAISESWDTAYF. CDR3 nucleotides: TGTGCCATCAGTGAGTCGTGGGACACCGCGTATTTT.

The gene calls are TRBV4-3 and TRBJ2-6; perhaps TRBD2 as D (6 bases). The CDR3 contains 20 residues. CDR1 is LGHNA and CDR2 is YSLEER in the germline V gene. The V and J ends lost 0 bases and 3 bases respectively, with 21 bases between them. CDR3 loop: CASSQDPWRGASGGANVLTF. The CDR3 nucleotides read TGCGCCAGCAGCCAAGATCCCTGGAGGGGCGCCTCGGGTGGGGCCAACGTCCTGACTTTC.

This chain connects TRBV28 to TRBJ2-3; unclear D gene. Trimming took 3 bases from V and 5 from J, leaving 9 bases between them. The germline gives CDR1 MDHEN, CDR2 SYDVKM. The CDR3 is made up of 13 amino acids. CDR3 residues: CASSLASEDTQYF. The CDR3 DNA follows: TGTGCCAGCAGTTTGGCCAGCGAAGATACGCAGTATTTT.

The V and J genes are TRBV19 and TRBJ1-5; D ambiguous. The CDR3 totals 14 residues. V lost 10 bases and J lost 2, with 15 bases in between. Germline CDR1 LNHDA, CDR2 SQIVND (reference sequence). For the CDR3, the DNA is TGTGCCACGGACGATCGGGAGGGCAATCAGCCCCAGCATTTT. Its translation is CATDDREGNQPQHF. The full variable domain, rest sourced from reference TRBV19 and TRBJ1-5, is DGGITQSPKYLFRKEGQNVTLSCEQNLNHDAMYWYRQDPGQGLRLIYYSQIVNDFQKGDIAEGYSVSREKKESFPLTVTSAQKNPTAFYLCATDDREGNQPQHFGDGTRLSIL.